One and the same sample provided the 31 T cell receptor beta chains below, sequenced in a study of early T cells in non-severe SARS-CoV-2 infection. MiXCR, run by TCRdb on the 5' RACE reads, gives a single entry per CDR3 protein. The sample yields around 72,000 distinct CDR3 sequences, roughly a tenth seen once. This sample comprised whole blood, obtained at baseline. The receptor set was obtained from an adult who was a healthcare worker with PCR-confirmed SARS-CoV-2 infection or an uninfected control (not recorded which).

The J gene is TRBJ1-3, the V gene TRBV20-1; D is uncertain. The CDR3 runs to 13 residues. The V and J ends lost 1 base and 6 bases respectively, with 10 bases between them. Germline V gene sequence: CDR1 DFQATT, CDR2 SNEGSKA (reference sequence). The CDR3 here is CSARVATENTIYF. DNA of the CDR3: TGCAGTGCTAGAGTGGCGACTGAAAACACCATATATTTT.

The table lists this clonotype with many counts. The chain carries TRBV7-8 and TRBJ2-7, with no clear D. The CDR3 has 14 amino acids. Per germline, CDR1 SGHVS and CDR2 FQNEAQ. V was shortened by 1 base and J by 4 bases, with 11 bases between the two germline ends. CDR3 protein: CASSLVRDGYEQYF. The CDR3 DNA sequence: TGTGCCAGCAGCTTAGTCAGAGATGGGTACGAGCAGTACTTC.

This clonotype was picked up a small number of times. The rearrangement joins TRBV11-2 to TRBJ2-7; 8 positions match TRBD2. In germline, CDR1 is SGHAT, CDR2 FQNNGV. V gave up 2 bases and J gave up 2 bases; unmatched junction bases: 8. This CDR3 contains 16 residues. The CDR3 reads CASSLTAGGTPYEQYF. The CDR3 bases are TGTGCCAGCAGCTTAACGGCGGGGGGAACCCCCTACGAGCAGTACTTC.

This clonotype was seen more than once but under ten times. CDR3 DNA: TGTGCCAGCAGCCTTATTCGGGAAGGGGGGACTGAAGCTTTCTTT. It translates to CASSLIREGGTEAFF. J is TRBJ1-1 and V is TRBV7-7; possibly TRBD1 for D (6 bases). Germline CDR1 SSHAT, CDR2 FNYEAQ (reference sequence). V lost 5 bases to trimming and J lost 5 bases, with 18 bases between them. CDR3 length: 15 residues.

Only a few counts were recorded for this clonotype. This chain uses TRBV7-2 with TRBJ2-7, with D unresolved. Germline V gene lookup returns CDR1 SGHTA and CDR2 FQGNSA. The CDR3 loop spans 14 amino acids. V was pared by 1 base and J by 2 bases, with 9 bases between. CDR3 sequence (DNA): TGTGCCAGCAGCTTAGGTGGTCCTGCCTACGAGCAGTACTTC. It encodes CASSLGGPAYEQYF.

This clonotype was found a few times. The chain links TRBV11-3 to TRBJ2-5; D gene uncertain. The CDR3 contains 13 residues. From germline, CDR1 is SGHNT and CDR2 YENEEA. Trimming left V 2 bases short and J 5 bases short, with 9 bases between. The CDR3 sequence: CASSLNGKETQYF. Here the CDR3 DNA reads TGTGCCAGCAGCTTAAATGGGAAGGAGACCCAGTACTTC.

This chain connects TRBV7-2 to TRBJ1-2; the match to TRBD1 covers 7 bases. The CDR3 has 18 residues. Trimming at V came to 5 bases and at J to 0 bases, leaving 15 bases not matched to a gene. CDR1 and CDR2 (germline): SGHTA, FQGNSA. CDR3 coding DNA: TGTGCCAGCAGCCAGCACAGGGGCCTAACTACTACTAACTATGGCTACACCTTC. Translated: CASSQHRGLTTTNYGYTF.

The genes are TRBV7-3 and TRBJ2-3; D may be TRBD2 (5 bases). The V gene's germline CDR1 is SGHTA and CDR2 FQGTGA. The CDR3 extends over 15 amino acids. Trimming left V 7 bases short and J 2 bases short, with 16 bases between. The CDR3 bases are TGTGCCAGCACCCCCGAGGGCAGGAACACAGATACGCAGTATTTT. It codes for CASTPEGRNTDTQYF.

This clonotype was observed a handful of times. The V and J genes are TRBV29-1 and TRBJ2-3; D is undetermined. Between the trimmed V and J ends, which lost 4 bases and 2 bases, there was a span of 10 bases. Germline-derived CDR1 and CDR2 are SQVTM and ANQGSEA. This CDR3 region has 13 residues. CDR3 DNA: TGCAGCGTTGTCTTGGTGTACACAGATACGCAGTATTTT. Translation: CSVVLVYTDTQYF.

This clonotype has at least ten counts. Here the CDR3 DNA reads TGCAGTGGACAGGGGGCTACCGAGCAGTACTTC. Amino acids: CSGQGATEQYF. The chain is built from TRBV20-1 and TRBJ2-7; 10 bases agree with TRBD1. CDR1 is DFQATT, CDR2 SNEGSKA, per germline (reference sequence). Trimming removed 7 bases from V and 6 bases from J; junction bases left unmatched: 3. The CDR3 is made up of 11 amino acids.

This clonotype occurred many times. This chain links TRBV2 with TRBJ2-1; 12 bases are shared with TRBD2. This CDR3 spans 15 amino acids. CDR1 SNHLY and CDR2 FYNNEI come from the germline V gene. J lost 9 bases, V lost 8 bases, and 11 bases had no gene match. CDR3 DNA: TGTGCCAGCCATTCGACTAGCGGGGGTGCTGGTGAGCAGTTCTTC. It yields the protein CASHSTSGGAGEQFF.

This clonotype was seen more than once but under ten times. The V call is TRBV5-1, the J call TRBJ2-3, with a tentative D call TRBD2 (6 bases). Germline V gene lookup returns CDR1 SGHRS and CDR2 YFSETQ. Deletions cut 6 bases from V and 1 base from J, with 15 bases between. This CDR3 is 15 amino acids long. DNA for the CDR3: TGCGCCAGCAACTGGTCTGGCGGGGGCACAGATACGCAGTATTTT. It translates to CASNWSGGGTDTQYF.

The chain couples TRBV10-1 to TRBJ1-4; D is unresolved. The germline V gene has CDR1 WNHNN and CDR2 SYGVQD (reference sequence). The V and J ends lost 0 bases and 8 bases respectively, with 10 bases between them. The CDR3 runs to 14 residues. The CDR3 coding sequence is TGCGCCAGCAGTGAGTCAGGAAGCCCCGAAAAACTGTTTTTT. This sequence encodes CASSESGSPEKLFF.

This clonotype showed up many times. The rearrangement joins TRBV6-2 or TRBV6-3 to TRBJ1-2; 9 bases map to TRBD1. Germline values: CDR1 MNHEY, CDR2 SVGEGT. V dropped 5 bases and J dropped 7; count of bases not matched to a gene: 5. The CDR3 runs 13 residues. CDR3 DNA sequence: TGTGCCAGCAGTCCACAGGGGGCAAGTGGCTACACCTTC. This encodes CASSPQGASGYTF.

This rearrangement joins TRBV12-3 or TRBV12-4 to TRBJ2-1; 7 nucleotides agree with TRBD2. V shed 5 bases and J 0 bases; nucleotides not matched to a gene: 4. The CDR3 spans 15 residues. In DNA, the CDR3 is TGTGCCAGCAGTCCAGCGGGGAGCTCCTACAATGAGCAGTTCTTC. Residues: CASSPAGSSYNEQFF.

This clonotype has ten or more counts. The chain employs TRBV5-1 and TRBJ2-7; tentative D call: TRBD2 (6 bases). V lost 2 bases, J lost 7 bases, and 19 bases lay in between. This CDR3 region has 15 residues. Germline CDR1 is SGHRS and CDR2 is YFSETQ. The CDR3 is CASSFTGVRGEEQYF. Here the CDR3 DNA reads TGCGCCAGCAGCTTTACAGGAGTGCGGGGAGAGGAGCAGTACTTC.

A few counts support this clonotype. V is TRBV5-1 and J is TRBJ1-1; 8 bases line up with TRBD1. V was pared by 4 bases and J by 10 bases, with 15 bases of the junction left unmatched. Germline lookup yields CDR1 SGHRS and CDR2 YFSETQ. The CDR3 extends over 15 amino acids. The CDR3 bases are TGCGCCAGCAGCGCGGGGGTGACAGGGGCCGAGGGAGCTTTCTTT. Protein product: CASSAGVTGAEGAFF.

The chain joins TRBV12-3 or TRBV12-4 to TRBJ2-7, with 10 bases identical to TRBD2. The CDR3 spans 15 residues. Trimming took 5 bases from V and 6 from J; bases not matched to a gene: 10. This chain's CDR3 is CASSTEAGGRREQYF. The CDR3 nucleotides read TGTGCCAGCAGTACCGAAGCGGGGGGGCGTCGCGAGCAGTACTTC.

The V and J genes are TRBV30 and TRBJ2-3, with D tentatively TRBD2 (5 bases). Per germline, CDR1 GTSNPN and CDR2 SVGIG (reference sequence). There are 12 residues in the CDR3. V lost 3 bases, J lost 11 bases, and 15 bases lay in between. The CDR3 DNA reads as TGTGCCTGGAGGGACTTATTAAGGAGGCAGTATTTT. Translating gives CAWRDLLRRQYF.

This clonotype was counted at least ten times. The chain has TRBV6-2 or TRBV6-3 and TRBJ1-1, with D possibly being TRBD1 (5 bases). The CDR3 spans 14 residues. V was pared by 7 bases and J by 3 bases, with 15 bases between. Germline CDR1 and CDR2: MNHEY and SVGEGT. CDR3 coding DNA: TGTGCCAGCACCCCTAGGAACAGGTACACTGAAGCTTTCTTT. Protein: CASTPRNRYTEAFF.

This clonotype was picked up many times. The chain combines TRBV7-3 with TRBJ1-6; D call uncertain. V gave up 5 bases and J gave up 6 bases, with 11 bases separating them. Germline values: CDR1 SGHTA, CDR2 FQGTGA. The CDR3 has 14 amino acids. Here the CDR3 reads CASSPTGGNSPLHF. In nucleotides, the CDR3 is TGTGCCAGCAGCCCGACTGGCGGTAATTCACCCCTCCACTTT.

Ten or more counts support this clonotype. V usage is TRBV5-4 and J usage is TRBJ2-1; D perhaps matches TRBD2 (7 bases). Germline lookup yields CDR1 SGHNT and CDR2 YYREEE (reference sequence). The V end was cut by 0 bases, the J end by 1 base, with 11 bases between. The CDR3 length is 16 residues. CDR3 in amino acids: CASSLGGGISYNEQFF. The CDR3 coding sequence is TGTGCCAGCAGCTTGGGCGGGGGCATATCCTACAATGAGCAGTTCTTC.

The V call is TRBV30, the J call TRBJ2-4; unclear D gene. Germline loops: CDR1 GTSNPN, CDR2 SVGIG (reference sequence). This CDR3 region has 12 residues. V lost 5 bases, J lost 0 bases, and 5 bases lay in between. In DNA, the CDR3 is TGTGCCTGGGGGGTAGCCAAAAACATTCAGTACTTC. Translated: CAWGVAKNIQYF. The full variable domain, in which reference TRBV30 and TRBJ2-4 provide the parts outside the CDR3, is SQTIHQWPATLVQPVGSPLSLECTVEGTSNPNLYWYRQAAGRGLQLLFYSVGIGQISSEVPQNLSASRPQDRQFILSSKKLLLSDSGFYLCAWGVAKNIQYFGAGTRLSVL.

The CDR3 protein is CASSSASSNEQFF. The CDR3 coding sequence is TGTGCCAGCAGCTCAGCTAGCAGCAATGAGCAGTTCTTC. This chain uses TRBV7-2 with TRBJ2-1; possible D gene TRBD2, 5 bases. Trimming removed 4 bases from V and 6 bases from J, with 10 bases in between. Germline V gene sequence: CDR1 SGHTA, CDR2 FQGNSA. The CDR3 has 13 amino acids.

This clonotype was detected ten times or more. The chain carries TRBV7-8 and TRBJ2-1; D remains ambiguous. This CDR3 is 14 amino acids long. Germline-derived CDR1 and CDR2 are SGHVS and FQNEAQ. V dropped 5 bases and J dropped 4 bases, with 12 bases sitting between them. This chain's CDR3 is CASSPLGSYNEQFF. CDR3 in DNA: TGTGCCAGCAGCCCCCTGGGCAGTTACAATGAGCAGTTCTTC.

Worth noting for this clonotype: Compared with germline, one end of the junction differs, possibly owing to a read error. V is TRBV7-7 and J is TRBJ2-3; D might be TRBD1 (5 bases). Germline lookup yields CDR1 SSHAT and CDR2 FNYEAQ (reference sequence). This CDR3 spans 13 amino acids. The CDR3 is CASSLDPGDTQYF. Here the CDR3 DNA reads TGTGCTAGCAGCTTAGACCCAGGGGATACGCAGTATTTT.

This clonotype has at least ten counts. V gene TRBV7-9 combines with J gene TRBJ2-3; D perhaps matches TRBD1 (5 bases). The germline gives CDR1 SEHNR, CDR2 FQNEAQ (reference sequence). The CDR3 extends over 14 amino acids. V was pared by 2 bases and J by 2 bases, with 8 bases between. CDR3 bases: TGTGCCAGCAGCTTAAGGGGCGACACAGATACGCAGTATTTT. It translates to CASSLRGDTDTQYF.

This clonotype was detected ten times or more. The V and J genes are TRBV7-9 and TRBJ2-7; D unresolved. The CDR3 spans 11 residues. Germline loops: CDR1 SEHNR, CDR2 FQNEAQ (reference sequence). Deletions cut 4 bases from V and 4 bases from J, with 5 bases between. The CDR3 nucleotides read TGTGCCAGCAGCTACCTGTACGAGCAGTACTTC. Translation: CASSYLYEQYF. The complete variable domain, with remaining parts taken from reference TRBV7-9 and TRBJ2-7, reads DTGVSQNPRHKITKRGQNVTFRCDPISEHNRLYWYRQTLGQGPEFLTYFQNEAQLEKSRLLSDRFSAERPKGSFSTLEIQRTEQGDSAMYLCASSYLYEQYFGPGTRLTVT.

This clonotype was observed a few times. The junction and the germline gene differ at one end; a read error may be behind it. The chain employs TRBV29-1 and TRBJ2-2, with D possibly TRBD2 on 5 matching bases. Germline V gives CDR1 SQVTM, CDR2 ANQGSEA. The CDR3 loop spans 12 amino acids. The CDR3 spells CSAEEGTGELFF. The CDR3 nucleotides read TGCAGCGCTGAAGAGGGCACCGGGGAGCTGTTTTTT.

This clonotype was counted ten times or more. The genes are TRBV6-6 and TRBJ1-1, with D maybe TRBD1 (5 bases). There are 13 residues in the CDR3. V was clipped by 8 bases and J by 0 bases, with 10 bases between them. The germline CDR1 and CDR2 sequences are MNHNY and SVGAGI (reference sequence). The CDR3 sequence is CASRGAVNTEAFF. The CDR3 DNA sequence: TGTGCCAGCCGCGGGGCCGTGAACACTGAAGCTTTCTTT.

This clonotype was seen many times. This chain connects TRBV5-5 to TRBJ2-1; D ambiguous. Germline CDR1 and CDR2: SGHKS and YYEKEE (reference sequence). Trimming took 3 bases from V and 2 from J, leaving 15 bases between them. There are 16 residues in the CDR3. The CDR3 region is CASSYPQALTYNEQFF. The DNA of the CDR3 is TGTGCCAGCAGCTATCCCCAGGCCCTCACCTACAATGAGCAGTTCTTC.